This TCR beta chain emerged from a study of a mutant IDH1 vaccine in newly diagnosed glioma. Study summary: There were eight vaccinations for patients, given in weeks 1, 3, 5, 7, 11, 15, 19 and 23. The initiation of vaccination occurred 4-6 weeks after radiotherapy alone, or with temozolomide cycles. Patients got radiotherapy, temozolomide, or both beforehand, and most got both. Whole-study findings and limits: Immune responses induced by the vaccine were seen in just over 90% of patients, spanning multiple MHC alleles.

Time point given: week 5, during vaccination. Each vaccine dose was 300 ug of mutant IDH1 20-mer peptide, with topical imiquimod. J gave up 0 bases and V 5 bases, and 8 bases lay outside the gene matches. Germline CDR1 SGHDN, CDR2 FVKESK. The CDR3 is 17 residues long. On this clone itself: Its antigen is unidentified.

Profiling relied on immunoSEQ multiplex PCR, and the TCRdb table lists in-frame clones only, not all of them. This table has 25,000 to 35,000 clones, roughly 90% appearing once. The rearrangement joins TRBV14 to TRBJ1-3; 9 bases line up with TRBD1. This specimen was PBMCs, taken from a glioma patient whose treatment included an IDH1 peptide vaccine. This sequence originates from a man between 18 and 29 years old with glioma. This chain's CDR3 is CASSSRDREYSGNTIYF. CDR3 in DNA: TGTGCCAGCAGCAGCCGGGACAGGGAGTACTCTGGAAACACCATATATTTT.